This T cell receptor (beta chain) emerged from a study of T cells in Graves' hyperthyroidism and ophthalmopathy. Findings of the study overall: Ophthalmopathy prediction by the model preceded onset by a median about 6 months.

Template material for amplifying TCR beta CDR3 regions consisted of RNA transcripts. HTBI primers were used for first-round RT-PCR of the TCR CDR3. TCRdb independently ran MiXCR on the multiplex PCR reads; one entry per CDR3 protein. This table holds hundreds of thousands of distinct CDR3 sequences, roughly 15% found once. In the ophthalmopathy cohort, Clinical Activity Score was at least 3, NOSPECS grade at least 4, and duration under 3 months. This clonotype was picked up many times. Antigen: not known. This CDR3 has 11 amino acids. V lost 1 base, J lost 8 bases, and 6 bases lay in between. Germline CDR1 and CDR2: SGHKS and YYEKEE (reference sequence).

The clonotype originates from a woman aged 45-60 years with Graves' ophthalmopathy. This chain links TRBV5-5 with TRBJ1-2; D not resolved. The sample was blood. Here the CDR3 reads CASSLRAGYTF. CDR3 DNA: TGTGCCAGCAGCTTGCGGGCCGGCTACACCTTC.